This entry describes one TCR beta chain. The CDR3 is made up of 15 amino acids. From germline, CDR1 is KGHSH and CDR2 LQKENI. V shed 3 bases and J 8 bases; nucleotides not matched to a gene: 5. Sequencing was performed with immunoSEQ multiplex PCR; in TCRdb, only in-frame clones are kept and a portion is missing. The profile shows more than 65,000 clones, 96% of them singletons. The record originates from a study of technical replicates of blood from a handful of donors. The chain couples TRBV18 to TRBJ1-4; 11 positions match TRBD1. The sequenced sample was T cells isolated from PBMCs. This receptor was identified in a human donor in good health. CDR3 sequence (DNA): TGTGCCAGCTCACCGGGGACAGGGGGACCAGAAAAACTGTTTTTT. Translating gives CASSPGTGGPEKLFF.